This T cell receptor (beta chain) was documented in a study of T cell responses to AZD1222 COVID-19 vaccine. V shed 4 bases, J shed 4 bases, and the junction held 8 bases outside the gene matches. This CDR3 spans 15 amino acids. Per germline, CDR1 MNHEY and CDR2 SMNVEV (reference sequence). TCRdb's copy holds only in-frame clones and misses some; the assay was immunoSEQ multiplex PCR. The table shows under 140,000 clones, with 65% to 85% occurring only once. The chain joins TRBV27 to TRBJ1-2; TRBD1 matches 8 bases. Sequencing was performed on peripheral blood, taken on day 0 of AZD1222 vaccination. The receptor comes from an adult in good health. For the CDR3, the DNA is TGTGCCAGCAGTTCATCCGGGACAGGTGCCTATGGCTACACCTTC. It yields the protein CASSSSGTGAYGYTF.